This T cell receptor (beta chain) was retrieved from a study of T-cell memory formation after mild COVID-19. Study-wide points: Whether day 37 second-wave clones are SARS-CoV-2-specific was not confirmed. Clones that contracted clustered mainly in CM and EM if CD4+ and in EMRA if CD8+. Balance between CD4 and CD8 was seen in clones contracting day 15 to 85, and a CD4+ lean was seen in later expanders.

There are 14 residues in the CDR3. Germline CDR1 is MNHEY and CDR2 is SVGAGI. With 7 bases removed from V and 2 bases from J, the gap between germline ends came to 15 bases. Note on this clonotype: Its target is not known.

TCRdb fed the 5' RACE reads into MiXCR, producing one record per CDR3 protein. This table holds roughly 130,000 distinct CDR3 sequences, about 5.9% found once. The source material was PBMCs or a T cell subset sorted from them (not recorded which). The receptor comes from an adult woman who had mild COVID-19 (a few samples of this study predate the infection). Cell type and time point are not known. The chain carries TRBV6-5 and TRBJ2-7; D may match TRBD1 or TRBD2 (6 bases each). The CDR3, as DNA: TGTGCCAGCACCAGGCTCGGGGGCCCCTACGAGCAGTACTTC. This translates into CASTRLGGPYEQYF.